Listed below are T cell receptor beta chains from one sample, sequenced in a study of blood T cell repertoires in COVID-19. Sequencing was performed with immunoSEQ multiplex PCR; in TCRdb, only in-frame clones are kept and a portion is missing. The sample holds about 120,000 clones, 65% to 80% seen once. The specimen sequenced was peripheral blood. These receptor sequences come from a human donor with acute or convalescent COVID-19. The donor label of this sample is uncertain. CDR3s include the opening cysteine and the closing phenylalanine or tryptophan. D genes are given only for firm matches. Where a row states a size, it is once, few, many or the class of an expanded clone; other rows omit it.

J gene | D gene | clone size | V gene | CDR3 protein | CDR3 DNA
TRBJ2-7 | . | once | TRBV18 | CASSQGASSYEQYF | TGTGCCAGCTCACAAGGGGCTAGCTCCTACGAGCAGTACTTC
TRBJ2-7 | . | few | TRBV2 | CASLSLKLVYEQYF | TGTGCCAGTCTCAGCCTTAAACTAGTCTACGAGCAGTACTTC
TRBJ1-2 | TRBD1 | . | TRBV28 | CASSNRGKANYGYTF | TGTGCCAGCAGTAACAGGGGAAAAGCTAACTATGGCTACACCTTC
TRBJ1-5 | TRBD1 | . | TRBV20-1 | CSASDNLDRRGNQPQHF | TGCAGTGCTAGTGACAATTTGGACAGGAGGGGCAATCAGCCCCAGCATTTT
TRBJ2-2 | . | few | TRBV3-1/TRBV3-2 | CASSQAWELFF | TGTGCCAGCAGCCAAGCTTGGGAGCTGTTTTTT
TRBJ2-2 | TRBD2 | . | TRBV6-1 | CASSEVRGLAGGRTGELFF | TGTGCCAGCAGTGAAGTTAGGGGACTAGCGGGGGGAAGAACCGGGGAGCTGTTTTTT
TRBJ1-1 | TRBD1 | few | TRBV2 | CATGTANTEAFF | TGTGCCACGGGGACAGCGAACACTGAAGCTTTCTTT
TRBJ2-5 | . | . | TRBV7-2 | CASSSYLERETQYF | TGTGCCAGCAGCTCGTATTTGGAGCGAGAGACCCAGTACTTC
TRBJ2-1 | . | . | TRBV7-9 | CASSSGLNNEQFF | TGTGCCAGCAGCTCGGGACTCAACAATGAGCAGTTCTTC
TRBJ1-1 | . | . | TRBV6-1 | CASSEVQRATEAFF | TGTGCCAGCAGTGAAGTTCAGCGGGCCACTGAAGCTTTCTTT
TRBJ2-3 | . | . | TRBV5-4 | CASSHAGTGTDTQYF | TGTGCCAGCAGCCACGCGGGTACAGGGACAGATACGCAGTATTTT
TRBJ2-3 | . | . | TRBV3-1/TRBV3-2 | CASSQGGLATTDTQYF | TGTGCCAGCAGCCAAGGGGGGCTAGCCACCACAGATACGCAGTATTTT
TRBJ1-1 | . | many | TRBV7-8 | CASSSSDGTNTEAFF | TGTGCCAGCAGCTCTAGTGACGGAACGAACACTGAAGCTTTCTTT
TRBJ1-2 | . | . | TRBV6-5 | CASSGDPPENYGYTF | TGTGCCAGCAGCGGCGACCCCCCGGAGAACTATGGCTACACCTTC
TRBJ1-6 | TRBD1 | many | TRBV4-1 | CASSQVTTGTANSPLHF | TGCGCCAGCAGCCAAGTCACCACCGGGACAGCTAATTCACCCCTCCACTTT
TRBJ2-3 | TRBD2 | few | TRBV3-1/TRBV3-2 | CASSQDLGGGADTQYF | TGTGCCAGCAGCCAAGATCTTGGCGGGGGGGCAGATACGCAGTATTTT
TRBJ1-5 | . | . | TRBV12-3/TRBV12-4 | CASRRQNSQPQHF | TGTGCCAGCAGGAGGCAAAATAGTCAGCCCCAGCATTTT